This record concerns one T cell receptor (beta chain) sequence. Antigen specificity is unknown. The protocol was immunoSEQ multiplex PCR, while the TCRdb copy is restricted to in-frame clones and leaves out a portion. The sample yields fewer than 400,000 clones, 88% seen once. This specimen belongs to a study of cytomegalovirus exposure and HLA in healthy donors. Study as a whole: It was reported in a later analysis that the same platform had been used for the 120 or so validation repertoires as for the 550 to 700 first-cohort repertoires. Study-level results: Usually a TCR sequence was rare, but some public TCRs were found in many donors. Researchers catalogued 164 TCR beta chains as cytomegalovirus-associated.

Germline V gene sequence: CDR1 LNHNV, CDR2 YYDKDF (reference sequence). The CDR3 contains 15 residues. The ends were cut back, 4 bases at V and 2 bases at J, with 14 bases in the middle. What was sequenced was PBMCs. This receptor was identified in a man aged 30 to 45 in good health and CMV-seronegative. The V and J genes are TRBV15 and TRBJ1-2; the D is unclear. CDR3 in amino acids: CATSTLPTGNYGYTF. Written as DNA, the CDR3 is TGTGCCACCAGCACTCTCCCGACGGGAAACTATGGCTACACCTTC. The complete variable domain, with remaining parts taken from reference TRBV15 and TRBJ1-2, reads DAMVIQNPRYQVTQFGKPVTLSCSQTLNHNVMYWYQQKSSQAPKLLFHYYDKDFNNEADTPDNFQSRRPNTSFCFLDIRSPGLGDTAMYLCATSTLPTGNYGYTFGSGTRLTVV.